This T cell receptor (beta chain) derives from a study of blood T cell repertoires in COVID-19. Study overall: COVID-19 samples from acute and convalescent phases originated in the United States, Italy and Spain.

The CDR3 is 12 residues long. Germline V lookup: CDR1 SNHLY, CDR2 FYNNEI. V lost 7 bases to trimming and J lost 7 bases, with 14 bases between them. Ages ranged from about 18 to 100 years, with residence in fewer than 25 US areas. Clones were read by immunoSEQ multiplex PCR, and TCRdb kept only the in-frame ones, dropping some. The sample has around 300,000 clones, 85% to 90% seen once. The count of this clone is one. This chain connects TRBV2 to TRBJ2-7; D may be TRBD2 (5 bases). This clonotype was sampled from a young woman with acute COVID-19. The sample taken for sequencing was PBMCs or T cells enriched from blood (not recorded which). For the CDR3, the DNA is TGTGCCAGCACTCTCCTATCGGGAGAGCAGTACTTC. This encodes CASTLLSGEQYF.